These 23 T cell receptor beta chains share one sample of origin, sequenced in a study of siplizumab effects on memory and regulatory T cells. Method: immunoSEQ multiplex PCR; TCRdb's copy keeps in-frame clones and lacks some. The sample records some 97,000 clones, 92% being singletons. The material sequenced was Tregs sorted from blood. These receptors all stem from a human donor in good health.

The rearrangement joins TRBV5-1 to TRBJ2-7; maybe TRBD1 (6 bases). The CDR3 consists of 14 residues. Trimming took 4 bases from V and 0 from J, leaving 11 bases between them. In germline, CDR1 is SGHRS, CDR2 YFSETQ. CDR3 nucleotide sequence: TGCGCCAGCAGCAGGCAGACAGGCTCCTACGAGCAGTACTTC. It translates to CASSRQTGSYEQYF. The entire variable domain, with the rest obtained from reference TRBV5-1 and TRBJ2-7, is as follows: KAGVTQTPRYLIKTRGQQVTLSCSPISGHRSVSWYQQTPGQGLQFLFEYFSETQRNKGNFPGRFSGRQFSNSRSEMNVSTLELGDSALYLCASSRQTGSYEQYFGPGTRLTVT.

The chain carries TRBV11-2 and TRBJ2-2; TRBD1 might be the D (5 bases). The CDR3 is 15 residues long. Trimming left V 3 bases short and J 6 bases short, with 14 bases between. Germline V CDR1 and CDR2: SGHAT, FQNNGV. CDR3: CASSFRTRDPGELFF. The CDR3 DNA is TGTGCCAGCAGCTTTAGAACCAGGGATCCCGGGGAGCTGTTTTTT.

CDR3 in amino acids: CASSILANTDTQYF. In nucleotides, the CDR3 is TGTGCCAGTAGTATACTAGCTAACACAGATACGCAGTATTTT. This rearrangement joins TRBV19 to TRBJ2-3; D possibly corresponds to TRBD2 (5 bases). The length of the CDR3 is 14 residues. The V and J ends lost 2 bases and 2 bases respectively, with 8 bases between them. Germline assignment: CDR1 LNHDA and CDR2 SQIVND (reference sequence).

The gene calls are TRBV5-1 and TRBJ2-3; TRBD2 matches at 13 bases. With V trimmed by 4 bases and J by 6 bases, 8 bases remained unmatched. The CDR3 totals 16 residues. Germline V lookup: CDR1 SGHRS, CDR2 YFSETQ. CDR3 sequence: CASSLRTSGSADTQYF. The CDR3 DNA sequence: TGCGCCAGCAGCCTACGGACTAGCGGGAGCGCTGATACGCAGTATTTT.

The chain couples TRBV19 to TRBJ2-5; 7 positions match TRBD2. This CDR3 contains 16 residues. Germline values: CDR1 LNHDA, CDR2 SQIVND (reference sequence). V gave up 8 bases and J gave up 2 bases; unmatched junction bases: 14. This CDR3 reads CASSLRSSSGQETQYF. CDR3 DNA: TGTGCCAGTTCCCTACGATCGAGTAGCGGGCAAGAGACCCAGTACTTC.

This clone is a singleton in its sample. The CDR3 reads CASSEGAGVGSPLHF. In DNA, the CDR3 is TGTGCCAGCAGTGAAGGGGCAGGGGTTGGTTCACCCCTCCACTTT. The genes are TRBV6-1 and TRBJ1-6, with D perhaps matching TRBD1 (6 bases). Trimming left V 1 base short and J 9 bases short, with 13 bases between. The germline CDR1 and CDR2 sequences are MNHNS and SASEGT. The CDR3 extends over 15 amino acids.

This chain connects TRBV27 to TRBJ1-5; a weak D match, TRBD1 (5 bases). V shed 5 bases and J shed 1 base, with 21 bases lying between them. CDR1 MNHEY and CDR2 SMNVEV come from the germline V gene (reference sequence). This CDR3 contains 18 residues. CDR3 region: CASSPLGRVDLSNQPQHF. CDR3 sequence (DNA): TGTGCCAGCAGTCCTCTGGGCAGGGTCGACCTCAGCAATCAGCCCCAGCATTTT.

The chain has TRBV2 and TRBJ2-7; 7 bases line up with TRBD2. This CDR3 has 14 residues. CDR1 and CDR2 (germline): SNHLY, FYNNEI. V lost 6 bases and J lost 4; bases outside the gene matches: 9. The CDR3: CASRASRGEYEQYF. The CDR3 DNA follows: TGTGCCAGCAGGGCCTCCCGGGGGGAATACGAGCAGTACTTC.

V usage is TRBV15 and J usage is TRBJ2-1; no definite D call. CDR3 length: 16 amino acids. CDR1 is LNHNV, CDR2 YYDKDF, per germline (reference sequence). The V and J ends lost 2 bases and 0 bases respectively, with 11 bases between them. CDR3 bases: TGTGCCACCAGCAGATATCCAGAGAGCTCCTACAATGAGCAGTTCTTC. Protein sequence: CATSRYPESSYNEQFF. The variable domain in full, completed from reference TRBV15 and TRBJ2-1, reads DAMVIQNPRYQVTQFGKPVTLSCSQTLNHNVMYWYQQKSSQAPKLLFHYYDKDFNNEADTPDNFQSRRPNTSFCFLDIRSPGLGDTAMYLCATSRYPESSYNEQFFGPGTRLTVL.

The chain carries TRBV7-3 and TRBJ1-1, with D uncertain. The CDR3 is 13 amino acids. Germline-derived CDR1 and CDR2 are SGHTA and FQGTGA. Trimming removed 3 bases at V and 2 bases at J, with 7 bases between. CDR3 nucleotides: TGTGCCAGCAGCTTGGCAGGTAACACTGAAGCTTTCTTT. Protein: CASSLAGNTEAFF. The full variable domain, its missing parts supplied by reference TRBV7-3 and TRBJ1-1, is GAGVSQTPSNKVTEKGKYVELRCDPISGHTALYWYRQSLGQGPEFLIYFQGTGAADDSGLPNDRFFAVRPEGSVSTLKIQRTERGDSAVYLCASSLAGNTEAFFGQGTRLTVV.

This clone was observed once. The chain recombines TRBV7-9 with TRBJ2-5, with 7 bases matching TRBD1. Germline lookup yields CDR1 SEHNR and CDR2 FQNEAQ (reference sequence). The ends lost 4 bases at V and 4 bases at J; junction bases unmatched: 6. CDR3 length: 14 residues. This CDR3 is CASSWMTGRETQYF. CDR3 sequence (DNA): TGTGCCAGCAGCTGGATGACAGGGCGAGAGACCCAGTACTTC.

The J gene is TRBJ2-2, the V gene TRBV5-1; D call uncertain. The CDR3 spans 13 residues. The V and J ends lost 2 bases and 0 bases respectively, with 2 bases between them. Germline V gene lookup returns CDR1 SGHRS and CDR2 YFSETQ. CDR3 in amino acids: CASSLANTGELFF. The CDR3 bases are TGCGCCAGCAGCTTAGCGAACACCGGGGAGCTGTTTTTT.

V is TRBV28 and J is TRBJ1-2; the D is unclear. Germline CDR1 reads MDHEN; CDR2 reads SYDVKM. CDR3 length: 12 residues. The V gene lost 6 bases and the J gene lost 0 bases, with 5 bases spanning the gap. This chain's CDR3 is CASSGTNYGYTF. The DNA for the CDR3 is TGTGCCAGCAGCGGGACTAACTATGGCTACACCTTC.

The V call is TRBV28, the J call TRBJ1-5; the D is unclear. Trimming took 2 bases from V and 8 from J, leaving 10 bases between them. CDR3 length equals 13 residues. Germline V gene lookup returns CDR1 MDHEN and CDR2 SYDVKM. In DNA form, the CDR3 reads TGTGCCAGCAGTTTAGGGCGAGGAGAGCCCCAGCATTTT. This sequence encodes CASSLGRGEPQHF.

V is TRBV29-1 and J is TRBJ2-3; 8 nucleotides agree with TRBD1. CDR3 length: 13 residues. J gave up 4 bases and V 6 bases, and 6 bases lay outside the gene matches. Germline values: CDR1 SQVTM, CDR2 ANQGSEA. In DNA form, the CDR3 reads TGCAGCGTCGTGACAGGGGCCGCAGATACGCAGTATTTT. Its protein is CSVVTGAADTQYF.

In DNA form, the CDR3 reads TGCGCCAGCAGCCTTGACAGTAGCGAGACCCAGTACTTC. Translation gives CASSLDSSETQYF. The J gene is TRBJ2-5, the V gene TRBV5-1, with a tentative D call TRBD1 (5 bases). V lost 4 bases, J lost 5 bases, and 12 bases lay in between. CDR1 and CDR2 from the germline V gene are SGHRS and YFSETQ. The CDR3 covers 13 residues.

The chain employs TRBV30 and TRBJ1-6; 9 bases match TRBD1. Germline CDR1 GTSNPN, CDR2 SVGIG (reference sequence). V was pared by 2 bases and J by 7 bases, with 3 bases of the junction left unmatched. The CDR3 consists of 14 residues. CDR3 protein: CAWSLTGGNSPLHF. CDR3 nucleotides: TGTGCCTGGAGTTTGACAGGGGGGAATTCACCCCTCCACTTT.

The CDR3 sequence is CASNKGTSGTGQYF. Written as DNA, the CDR3 is TGTGCCAGCAACAAAGGGACTAGCGGGACGGGGCAGTACTTC. The chain combines TRBV27 with TRBJ2-7; 13 positions match TRBD2. CDR1 MNHEY and CDR2 SMNVEV come from the germline V gene (reference sequence). The CDR3 spans 14 residues. V dropped 7 bases and J dropped 9; count of bases not matched to a gene: 9.

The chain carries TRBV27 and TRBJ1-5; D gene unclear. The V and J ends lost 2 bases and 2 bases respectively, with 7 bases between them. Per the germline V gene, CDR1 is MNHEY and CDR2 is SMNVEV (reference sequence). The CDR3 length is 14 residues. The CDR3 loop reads CASSLGSGNQPQHF. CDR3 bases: TGTGCCAGCAGTTTAGGGTCGGGCAATCAGCCCCAGCATTTT.

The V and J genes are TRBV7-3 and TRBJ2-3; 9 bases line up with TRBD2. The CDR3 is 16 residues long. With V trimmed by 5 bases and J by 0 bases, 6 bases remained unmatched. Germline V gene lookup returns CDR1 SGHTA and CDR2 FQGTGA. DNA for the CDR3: TGTGCCAGCAGCACCAAACTAGCGGGTAGCACAGATACGCAGTATTTT. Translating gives CASSTKLAGSTDTQYF.

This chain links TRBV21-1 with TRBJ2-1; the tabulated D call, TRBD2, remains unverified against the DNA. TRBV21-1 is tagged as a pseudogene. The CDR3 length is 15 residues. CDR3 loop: CASSKGLAESNEQFF. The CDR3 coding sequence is TGTGCCAGCAGCAAAGGTCTAGCGGAGTCCAATGAGCAGTTCTTC.

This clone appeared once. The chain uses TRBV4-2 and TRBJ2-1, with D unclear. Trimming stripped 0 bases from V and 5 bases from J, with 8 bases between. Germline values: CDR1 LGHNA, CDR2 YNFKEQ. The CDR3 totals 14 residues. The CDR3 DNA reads TGTGCCAGCAGCCAAGATCCGGGTAACAATGAGCAGTTCTTC. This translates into CASSQDPGNNEQFF.

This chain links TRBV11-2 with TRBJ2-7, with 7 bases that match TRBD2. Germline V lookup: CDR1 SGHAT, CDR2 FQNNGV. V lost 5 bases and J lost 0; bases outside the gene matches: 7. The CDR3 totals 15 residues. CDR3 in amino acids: CASSPRGGSSYEQYF. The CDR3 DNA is TGTGCCAGCAGCCCAAGGGGAGGGAGCTCCTACGAGCAGTACTTC.